One sample yielded the 19 T cell receptor beta chains listed below, sequenced in a study of T cell responses to AZD1222 COVID-19 vaccine. This table comes from immunoSEQ multiplex PCR, and its TCRdb copy is limited to in-frame clones, with some not included. The table records around 130,000 clones, 88% of them present only once. The material was peripheral blood, obtained 28 days after the second AZD1222 dose. The receptors here all came from an adult who received the AZD1222 COVID-19 vaccine.

In regard to this clone: Other DNA sequences in this specimen translate into the identical CDR3. J is TRBJ2-4 and V is TRBV12-3 or TRBV12-4; D remains ambiguous. CDR3 length: 11 amino acids. The V end was cut by 4 bases, the J end by 2 bases, with 0 bases between. The chain's CDR3 is CASSSKNIQYF. CDR3 in DNA: TGTGCCAGCAGTTCCAAAAACATTCAGTACTTC.

The chain joins TRBV14 to TRBJ2-1; tentative D call: TRBD2 (6 bases). The CDR3 length is 16 residues. The germline V and J ends were trimmed by 5 bases and 6 bases, with 20 bases remaining between them. The germline V gene encodes CDR1 SGHDN and CDR2 FVKESK. For the CDR3, the DNA is TGTGCCAGCAGCATCGGACTAACAAAGGGACTCAATGAGCAGTTCTTC. Its protein product is CASSIGLTKGLNEQFF.

The V gene is TRBV30, the J gene TRBJ2-3; D remains ambiguous. The V end lost 5 bases, the J end lost 0 bases, and 6 bases lay between the germline ends. The CDR3 loop spans 12 amino acids. Germline CDR1 and CDR2: GTSNPN and SVGIG (reference sequence). This CDR3 is CAWSVSTDTQYF. The CDR3 bases are TGTGCCTGGTCGGTGAGCACAGATACGCAGTATTTT.

The rearrangement uses TRBV6-6 and TRBJ2-1; 7 nucleotides match TRBD2. The CDR3 sequence is 12 residues long. Germline V lookup: CDR1 MNHNY, CDR2 SVGAGI (reference sequence). V trimming: 6 bases; J trimming: 7 bases; junction bases outside the gene matches: 3. The CDR3 DNA reads as TGTGCCAGCAGCTTCGGGGGGAATGAGCAGTTCTTC. Protein: CASSFGGNEQFF.

The chain couples TRBV2 to TRBJ1-3; D gene uncertain. V was trimmed by 6 bases and J by 2 bases, leaving 11 bases between them. The germline V gene has CDR1 SNHLY and CDR2 FYNNEI. The CDR3 spans 14 residues. Written as DNA, the CDR3 is TGTGCCAGCAGAGATAGGGCAGCTGGAAACACCATATATTTT. It codes for CASRDRAAGNTIYF.

This clone showed up just once. The rearrangement uses TRBV28 and TRBJ1-2, with 9 bases identical to TRBD1. The CDR3 is 16 amino acids. The germline CDR1 and CDR2 sequences are MDHEN and SYDVKM. V shed 6 bases and J 5 bases; nucleotides not matched to a gene: 13. The DNA for the CDR3 is TGTGCCAGCAGCCCCCGGGACAGGGTCGTTCGTTATGGCTACACCTTC. Encoded protein: CASSPRDRVVRYGYTF.

V gene TRBV30 combines with J gene TRBJ1-5; no reliable D call. The germline V gene encodes CDR1 GTSNPN and CDR2 SVGIG (reference sequence). Trimming removed 0 bases at V and 6 bases at J, with 15 bases between. CDR3 length: 15 amino acids. The CDR3 loop reads CAWSVPGRISQPQHF. Here the CDR3 DNA reads TGTGCCTGGAGTGTACCGGGCAGAATATCTCAGCCCCAGCATTTT.

The J gene is TRBJ2-1, the V gene TRBV7-3; 9 bases match TRBD2. The CDR3 contains 15 residues. Germline V lookup: CDR1 SGHTA, CDR2 FQGTGA. The trim removed 5 bases at V and 5 bases at J, leaving 7 bases unmatched. The CDR3 sequence is CASSPPGLANNEQFF. The DNA of the CDR3 is TGTGCCAGCAGCCCCCCGGGACTAGCTAACAATGAGCAGTTCTTC.

The chain uses TRBV2 and TRBJ2-5; D remains ambiguous. Germline V gene data show CDR1 as SNHLY and CDR2 as FYNNEI. The CDR3 extends over 14 amino acids. Trimming pared 1 base from V and 5 bases from J, leaving 11 bases between. Written as DNA, the CDR3 is TGTGCCAGCAGTGAAGAGCAGGCCGGGGAGACCCAGTACTTC. The encoded protein is CASSEEQAGETQYF.

The chain joins TRBV27 to TRBJ2-7; a weak D match, TRBD1 (6 bases). V lost 3 bases to trimming and J lost 4 bases, with 16 bases between them. This CDR3 region has 15 residues. Germline V lookup: CDR1 MNHEY, CDR2 SMNVEV (reference sequence). In DNA form, the CDR3 reads TGTGCCAGCAGTTTTAGTCGGACAGTAAGTTACGAGCAGTACTTC. Amino acids: CASSFSRTVSYEQYF.

This chain links TRBV11-2 with TRBJ1-6; D remains unclear. The germline V and J ends were trimmed by 3 bases and 5 bases, with 14 bases remaining between them. The CDR3 is 16 amino acids. Germline V gene sequence: CDR1 SGHAT, CDR2 FQNNGV. For the CDR3, the DNA is TGTGCCAGCAGCTTTCGCCCGCAAGTCGATAATTCACCCCTCCACTTT. Translated, it gives CASSFRPQVDNSPLHF.

This chain uses TRBV4-2 with TRBJ1-3, with D unresolved. The CDR3 extends over 18 amino acids. Germline CDR1 is LGHNA and CDR2 is YNFKEQ. Trimming left V 0 bases short and J 0 bases short, with 15 bases between. The DNA for the CDR3 is TGTGCCAGCAGCCAAGATTCAAGGGCGCAAACCTCTGGAAACACCATATATTTT. Translation gives CASSQDSRAQTSGNTIYF.

The chain uses TRBV10-3 and TRBJ1-2; the D gene is possibly TRBD1 (6 bases). V was clipped by 3 bases and J by 3 bases, with 11 bases between them. The CDR3 consists of 14 residues. CDR1 is ENHRY, CDR2 SYGVKD, per germline. The CDR3 DNA is TGTGCCATCAGTGAAATGGCAGGGGACTATGGCTACACCTTC. It encodes CAISEMAGDYGYTF.

The chain links TRBV5-5 to TRBJ2-7, with unresolved D. The V gene's germline CDR1 is SGHKS and CDR2 YYEKEE (reference sequence). The CDR3 is 14 amino acids. Between the trimmed V and J ends, which lost 0 bases and 3 bases, there was a span of 10 bases. As DNA, the CDR3 is TGTGCCAGCAGCTTGGGCGGTCTAAGCTACGAGCAGTACTTC. It codes for CASSLGGLSYEQYF.

J is TRBJ2-2 and V is TRBV10-3; a weak D match, TRBD1 (6 bases). CDR1 and CDR2 (germline): ENHRY, SYGVKD. The CDR3 has 18 residues. V was clipped by 3 bases and J by 3 bases, with 20 bases between them. Here the CDR3 reads CAISDLDRASGDTGELFF. CDR3 DNA sequence: TGTGCCATCAGTGACCTGGACAGAGCCTCCGGGGACACCGGGGAGCTGTTTTTT.

The J gene is TRBJ1-6, the V gene TRBV9; 12 positions match TRBD1. The J segment lost 9 bases and the V segment lost 2 bases, leaving 3 bases of the junction unmatched. The CDR3 loop spans 15 amino acids. Germline V gene lookup returns CDR1 SGDLS and CDR2 YYNGEE. The CDR3 coding sequence is TGTGCCAGCAGCGTGGGACAGGGGGCCATTTCACCCCTCCACTTT. Translation: CASSVGQGAISPLHF. The full variable domain, completed using reference TRBV9 and TRBJ1-6, is DSGVTQTPKHLITATGQRVTLRCSPRSGDLSVYWYQQSLDQGLQFLIQYYNGEERAKGNILERFSAQQFPDLHSELNLSSLELGDSALYFCASSVGQGAISPLHFGNGTRLTVT.

The chain couples TRBV28 to TRBJ1-1; 7 bases map to TRBD1. The CDR3 loop spans 13 amino acids. CDR1 and CDR2 from the germline V gene are MDHEN and SYDVKM. J gave up 10 bases and V 5 bases, and 10 bases lay outside the gene matches. The CDR3 is CASSTRQGLGAFF. In DNA form, the CDR3 reads TGTGCCAGCAGTACTCGACAGGGTCTTGGAGCTTTCTTT.

V and J are TRBV5-1 and TRBJ1-1; possibly TRBD1 for D (5 bases). This CDR3 has 16 amino acids. The germline V gene encodes CDR1 SGHRS and CDR2 YFSETQ. Trimming shortened V by 4 bases and J by 0 bases, and 16 bases separated the two germline ends. The CDR3 protein is CASSITGTGMNTEAFF. The CDR3 bases are TGCGCCAGCAGCATTACCGGGACGGGGATGAACACTGAAGCTTTCTTT.

The chain uses TRBV27 and TRBJ2-5; D may be TRBD1 (5 bases). The CDR3 loop spans 12 amino acids. Trimming stripped 4 bases from V and 10 bases from J, with 13 bases between. In germline, CDR1 is MNHEY, CDR2 SMNVEV (reference sequence). CDR3 in amino acids: CASSSTSGFQYF. The CDR3 DNA sequence: TGTGCCAGCAGTTCCACTTCAGGGTTCCAGTACTTC.